This is a list of T cell receptor beta chains from one sample in a study of a mutant IDH1 vaccine in newly diagnosed glioma. These receptors' targets are unknown. Sequencing used immunoSEQ multiplex PCR; TCRdb keeps in-frame clones, though not all of them. The table records some 57,000 clones, about three quarters of them present only once. The sample in question was PBMCs, obtained from a glioma patient whose treatment included an IDH1 peptide vaccine. The receptors were sampled from a woman between 40 and 50 years old with glioma. Some clones in this sample may be carry-over from other donors' samples. The CDR3 runs from the conserved cysteine through the conserved F or W. D genes are given only for firm matches. The size entry is marked missing in some rows and otherwise reads once, few, many or a size class.

D: NA; size: NA; J: TRBJ2-3; V: TRBV4-3; CDR3: CASSQYRDTDTQYF; DNA: TGCGCCAGCAGCCAATACAGGGATACAGATACGCAGTATTTT
D: TRBD1; size: NA; J: TRBJ1-6; V: TRBV19; CDR3: CASSEGARNSPLHF; DNA: TGTGCCAGTAGTGAGGGGGCGCGGAATTCACCCCTCCACTTT
D: NA; size: NA; J: TRBJ2-7; V: TRBV29-1; CDR3: CSVDVRDTYSYEQYF; DNA: TGCAGCGTTGATGTTAGGGACACCTACTCCTACGAGCAGTACTTC
D: NA; size: once; J: TRBJ2-7; V: TRBV7-2; CDR3: CASSSPGAKTYEQYF; DNA: TGTGCCAGCAGCTCTCCCGGGGCCAAGACCTACGAGCAGTACTTC
D: NA; size: NA; J: TRBJ2-5; V: TRBV11-3; CDR3: CASSLDVRVQETQYF; DNA: TGTGCCAGCAGCTTAGATGTCAGGGTCCAAGAGACCCAGTACTTC
D: NA; size: NA; J: TRBJ1-5; V: TRBV28; CDR3: CASRESSNQPQHF; DNA: TGTGCCAGCAGGGAAAGTAGCAATCAGCCCCAGCATTTT
D: TRBD1; size: once; J: TRBJ1-4; V: TRBV7-9; CDR3: CASSSRDRGEKLFF; DNA: TGTGCCAGCAGCTCCCGGGACAGGGGTGAAAAACTGTTTTTT
D: TRBD1; size: NA; J: TRBJ1-1; V: TRBV30; CDR3: CAWGDRDTEAFF; DNA: TGTGCCTGGGGGGACAGGGATACTGAAGCTTTCTTT
D: TRBD2; size: NA; J: TRBJ2-7; V: TRBV6-1; CDR3: CASRGTSGGPYEQYF; DNA: TGTGCCAGCAGGGGGACTAGCGGGGGCCCTTACGAGCAGTACTTC
D: NA; size: few; J: TRBJ1-1; V: TRBV7-2; CDR3: CASSRDNLRTEAFF; DNA: TGTGCCAGCAGCAGGGACAACCTAAGGACTGAAGCTTTCTTT
D: NA; size: few; J: TRBJ1-5; V: TRBV6-1; CDR3: CASSVGKPQHF; DNA: TGTGCCAGCAGTGTAGGCAAGCCCCAGCATTTT
D: NA; size: NA; J: TRBJ2-7; V: TRBV7-3; CDR3: CASSFGTHEQYF; DNA: TGTGCCAGCAGCTTTGGGACACACGAGCAGTACTTC
D: TRBD2; size: few; J: TRBJ2-3; V: TRBV7-9; CDR3: CASSLGPRGGNTQYF; DNA: TGTGCCAGCAGCTTAGGGCCTCGGGGGGGAAATACGCAGTATTTT
D: NA; size: NA; J: TRBJ1-1; V: TRBV2; CDR3: CASSEQPIMNTEAFF; DNA: TGTGCCAGCAGTGAGCAGCCTATCATGAACACTGAAGCTTTCTTT
D: NA; size: NA; J: TRBJ1-5; V: TRBV6-6; CDR3: CASSYTGMGRNQPQHF; DNA: TGTGCCAGCAGTTATACAGGGATGGGCCGGAATCAGCCCCAGCATTTT
D: NA; size: NA; J: TRBJ1-1; V: TRBV9; CDR3: CASSPQGATEAFF; DNA: TGTGCCAGCAGCCCCCAAGGGGCCACTGAAGCTTTCTTT
D: TRBD1; size: NA; J: TRBJ1-5; V: TRBV5-6; CDR3: CASSSGQGGQPQHF; DNA: TGTGCCAGCAGCTCAGGACAGGGGGGACAGCCCCAGCATTTT
D: NA; size: NA; J: TRBJ2-5; V: TRBV30; CDR3: CAWQAGTQETQYF; DNA: TGTGCCTGGCAGGCGGGGACCCAAGAGACCCAGTACTTC
D: TRBD1; size: few; J: TRBJ1-2; V: TRBV30; CDR3: CAWIGRGPYGYTF; DNA: TGTGCCTGGATCGGAAGGGGGCCGTATGGCTACACCTTC
D: TRBD1; size: NA; J: TRBJ1-2; V: TRBV18; CDR3: CASSPGTASYGYTF; DNA: TGTGCCAGCTCACCGGGGACAGCGAGCTATGGCTACACCTTC